There are a few counts of the clone carrying this T cell receptor beta chain. The antigen is unknown. This specimen comes from a study of cytomegalovirus exposure and HLA in healthy donors. The junction had 3 bases not matched to a gene; V was cut back by 4 bases and J by 1 base. The CDR3 sequence is 15 residues long. Germline values: CDR1 SGHRS, CDR2 YFSETQ. The study, taken as a whole, reports: A later analysis, which compared TCR beta chains of equal frequency, found the HLA-associated ones more clonally expanded.

There were likely unrecorded immune exposures, though donors were nominally healthy when sampled. 60 Vbeta and 13 Jbeta primers were used in PCR. Only in-frame clones appear in the TCRdb table, and some are missing; sequencing was by immunoSEQ multiplex PCR. In the table there are 150,000 or so clones, approximately 80% of which are singletons. The specimen sequenced was PBMCs. The rearrangement uses TRBV5-1 and TRBJ2-2, with TRBD1 identical over 8 bases. The TCR sequence derives from a man aged 45 to 65 in good health and CMV-seronegative. The DNA of the CDR3 is TGCGCCAGCAGCCCGGACAGGGAGAACACCGGGGAGCTGTTTTTT. Encoded protein: CASSPDRENTGELFF.